This T cell receptor (beta chain) came from a study of patients and donors after allogeneic stem cell transplantation. There are many counts of this clonotype. V was clipped by 3 bases and J by 2 bases; unmatched bases: 2. CDR3 size: 14 residues. TCRdb independently ran MiXCR on the RT-PCR reads; one entry per CDR3 protein. Altogether about 160,000 distinct CDR3 sequences are present, about a third being singletons, with the ten largest covering 50%. The clonotype originates from a human donor who was either an allogeneic HSCT recipient or a stem cell or donor lymphocyte infusion donor (not recorded which). It is not recorded whose cells these are; they may come from a transplant donor. The material sequenced was blood, either unsorted or a sorted T cell fraction (not recorded which). This chain joins TRBV12-3 or TRBV12-4 and TRBJ1-1; 8 positions match TRBD1. The CDR3 DNA is TGTGCCAGCAGTTTCCAGGGGGCAAACACTGAAGCTTTCTTT. Translated, it gives CASSFQGANTEAFF.